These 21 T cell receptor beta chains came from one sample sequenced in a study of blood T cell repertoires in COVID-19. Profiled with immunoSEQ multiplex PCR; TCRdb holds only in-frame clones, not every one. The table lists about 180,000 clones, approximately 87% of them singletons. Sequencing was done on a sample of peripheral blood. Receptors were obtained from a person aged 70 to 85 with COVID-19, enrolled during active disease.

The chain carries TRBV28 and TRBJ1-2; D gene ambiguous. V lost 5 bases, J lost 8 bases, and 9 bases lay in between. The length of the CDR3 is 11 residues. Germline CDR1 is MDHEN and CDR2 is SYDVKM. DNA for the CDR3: TGTGCCAGCAGTAATAGGGAGGGCTACACCTTC. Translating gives CASSNREGYTF.

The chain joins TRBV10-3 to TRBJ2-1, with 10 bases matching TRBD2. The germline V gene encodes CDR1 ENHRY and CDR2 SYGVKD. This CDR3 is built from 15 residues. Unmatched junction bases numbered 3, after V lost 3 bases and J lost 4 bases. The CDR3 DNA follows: TGTGCCATCAGTGACCCGGGACTAGCGTACAATGAGCAGTTCTTC. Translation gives CAISDPGLAYNEQFF.

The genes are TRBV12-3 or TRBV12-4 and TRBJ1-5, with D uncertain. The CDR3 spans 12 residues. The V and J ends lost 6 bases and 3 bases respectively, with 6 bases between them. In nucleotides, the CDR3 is TGTGCCAGCAGCCCCCACAATCAGCCCCAGCATTTT. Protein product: CASSPHNQPQHF.

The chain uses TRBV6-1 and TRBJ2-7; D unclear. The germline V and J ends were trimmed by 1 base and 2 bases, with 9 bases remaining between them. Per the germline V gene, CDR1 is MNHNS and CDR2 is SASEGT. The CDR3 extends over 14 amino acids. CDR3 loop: CASSEVRIAYEQYF. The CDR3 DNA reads TGTGCCAGCAGTGAAGTAAGAATAGCCTACGAGCAGTACTTC.

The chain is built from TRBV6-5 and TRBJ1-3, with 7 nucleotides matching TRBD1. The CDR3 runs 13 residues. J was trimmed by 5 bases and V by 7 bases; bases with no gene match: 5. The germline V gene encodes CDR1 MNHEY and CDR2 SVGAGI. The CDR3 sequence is CASKTGDRNTIYF. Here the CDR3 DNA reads TGTGCCAGCAAAACAGGGGACAGAAACACCATATATTTT.

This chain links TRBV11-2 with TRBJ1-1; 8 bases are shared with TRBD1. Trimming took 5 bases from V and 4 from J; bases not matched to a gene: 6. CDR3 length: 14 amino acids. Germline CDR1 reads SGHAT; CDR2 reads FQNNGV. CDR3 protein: CASSRSGGGTEAFF. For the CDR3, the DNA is TGTGCCAGCAGCCGTTCAGGGGGCGGCACTGAAGCTTTCTTT.

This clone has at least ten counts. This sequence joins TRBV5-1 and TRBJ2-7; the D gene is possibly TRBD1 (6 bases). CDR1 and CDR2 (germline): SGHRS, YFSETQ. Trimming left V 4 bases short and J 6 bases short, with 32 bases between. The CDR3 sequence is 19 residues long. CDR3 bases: TGCGCCAGCAGCCCAAAAAGATGGAGCCGTGAACAGGGAGAAGGCGAGCAGTACTTC. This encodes CASSPKRWSREQGEGEQYF. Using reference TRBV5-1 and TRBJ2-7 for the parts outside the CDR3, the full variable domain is KAGVTQTPRYLIKTRGQQVTLSCSPISGHRSVSWYQQTPGQGLQFLFEYFSETQRNKGNFPGRFSGRQFSNSRSEMNVSTLELGDSALYLCASSPKRWSREQGEGEQYFGPGTRLTVT.

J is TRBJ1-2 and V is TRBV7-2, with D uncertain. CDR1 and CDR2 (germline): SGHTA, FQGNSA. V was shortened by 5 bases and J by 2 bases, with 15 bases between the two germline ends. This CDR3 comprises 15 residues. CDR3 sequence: CASSLPGITNYGYTF. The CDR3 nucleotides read TGTGCCAGCAGCCTCCCGGGAATAACGAACTATGGCTACACCTTC.

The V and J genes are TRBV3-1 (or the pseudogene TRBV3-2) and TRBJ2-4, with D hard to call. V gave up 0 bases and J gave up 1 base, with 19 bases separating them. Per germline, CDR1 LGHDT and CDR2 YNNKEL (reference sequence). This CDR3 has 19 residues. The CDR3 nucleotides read TGTGCCAGCAGCCAAGAGATGCAGACTTATGGTTCGGCCAAAAACATTCAGTACTTC. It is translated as CASSQEMQTYGSAKNIQYF.

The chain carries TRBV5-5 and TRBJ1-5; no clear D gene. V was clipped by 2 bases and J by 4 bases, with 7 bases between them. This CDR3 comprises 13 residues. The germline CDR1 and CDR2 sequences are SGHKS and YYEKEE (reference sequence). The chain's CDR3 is CASSFTSNQPQHF. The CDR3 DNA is TGTGCCAGCAGCTTCACATCGAATCAGCCCCAGCATTTT. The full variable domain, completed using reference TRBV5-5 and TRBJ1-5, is DAGVTQSPTHLIKTRGQQVTLRCSPISGHKSVSWYQQVLGQGPQFIFQYYEKEERGRGNFPDRFSARQFPNYSSELNVNALLLGDSALYLCASSFTSNQPQHFGDGTRLSIL.

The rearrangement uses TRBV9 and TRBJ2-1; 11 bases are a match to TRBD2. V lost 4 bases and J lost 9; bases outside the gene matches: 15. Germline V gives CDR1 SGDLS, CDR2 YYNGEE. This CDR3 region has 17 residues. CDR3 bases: TGTGCCAGCAGCCCTCCTGGGGGGGTAGCGGGAGGGTCTGAGCAGTTCTTC. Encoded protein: CASSPPGGVAGGSEQFF. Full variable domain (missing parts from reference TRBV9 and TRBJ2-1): DSGVTQTPKHLITATGQRVTLRCSPRSGDLSVYWYQQSLDQGLQFLIQYYNGEERAKGNILERFSAQQFPDLHSELNLSSLELGDSALYFCASSPPGGVAGGSEQFFGPGTRLTVL.

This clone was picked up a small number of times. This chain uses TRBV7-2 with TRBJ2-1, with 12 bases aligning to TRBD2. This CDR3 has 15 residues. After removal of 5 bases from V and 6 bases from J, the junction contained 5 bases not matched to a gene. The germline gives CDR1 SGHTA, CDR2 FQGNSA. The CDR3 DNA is TGTGCCAGCAGCGCGACTAGCGGGAGCGCCAATGAGCAGTTCTTC. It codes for CASSATSGSANEQFF.

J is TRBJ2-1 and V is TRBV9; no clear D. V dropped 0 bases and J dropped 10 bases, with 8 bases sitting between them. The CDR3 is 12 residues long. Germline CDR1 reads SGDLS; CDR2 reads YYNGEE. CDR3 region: CASSVGLAEQFF. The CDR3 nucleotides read TGTGCCAGCAGCGTAGGCCTCGCGGAGCAGTTCTTC.

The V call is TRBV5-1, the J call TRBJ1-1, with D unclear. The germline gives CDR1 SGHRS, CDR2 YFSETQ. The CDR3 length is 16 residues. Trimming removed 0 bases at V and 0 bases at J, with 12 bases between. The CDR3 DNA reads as TGCGCCAGCAGCTTGGCCACCGGGTCGATGAACACTGAAGCTTTCTTT. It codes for CASSLATGSMNTEAFF. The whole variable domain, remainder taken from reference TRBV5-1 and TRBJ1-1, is KAGVTQTPRYLIKTRGQQVTLSCSPISGHRSVSWYQQTPGQGLQFLFEYFSETQRNKGNFPGRFSGRQFSNSRSEMNVSTLELGDSALYLCASSLATGSMNTEAFFGQGTRLTVV.

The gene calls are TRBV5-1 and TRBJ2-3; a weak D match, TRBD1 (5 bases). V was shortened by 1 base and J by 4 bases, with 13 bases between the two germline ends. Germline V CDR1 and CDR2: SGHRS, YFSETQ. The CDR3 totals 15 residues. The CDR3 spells CASSLRNLGADTQYF. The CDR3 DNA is TGCGCCAGCAGCTTGCGGAACCTAGGGGCAGATACGCAGTATTTT. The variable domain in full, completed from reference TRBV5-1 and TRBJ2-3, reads KAGVTQTPRYLIKTRGQQVTLSCSPISGHRSVSWYQQTPGQGLQFLFEYFSETQRNKGNFPGRFSGRQFSNSRSEMNVSTLELGDSALYLCASSLRNLGADTQYFGPGTRLTVL.

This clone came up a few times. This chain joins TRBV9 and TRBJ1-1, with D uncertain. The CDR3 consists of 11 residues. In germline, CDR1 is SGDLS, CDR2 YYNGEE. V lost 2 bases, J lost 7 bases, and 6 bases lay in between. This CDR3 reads CASSVAVEAFF. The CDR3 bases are TGTGCCAGCAGCGTGGCAGTTGAAGCTTTCTTT.

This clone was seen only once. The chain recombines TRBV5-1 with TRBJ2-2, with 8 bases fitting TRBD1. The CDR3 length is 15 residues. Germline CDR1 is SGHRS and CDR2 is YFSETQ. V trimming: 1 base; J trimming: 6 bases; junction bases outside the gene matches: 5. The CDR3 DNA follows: TGCGCCAGCAGCTTGCAGGGGGCGTTTTCCGGGGAGCTGTTTTTT. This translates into CASSLQGAFSGELFF.

The CDR3 region has the DNA TGTGCCAGCAGTGAATTAGCGGGAGATAGGAATGAGCAGTTCTTC. This gives the protein CASSELAGDRNEQFF. The chain has TRBV25-1 and TRBJ2-1; 9 bases are a match to TRBD2. With V trimmed by 1 base and J by 7 bases, 5 bases remained unmatched. The CDR3 runs to 15 residues. CDR1 is MGHDK and CDR2 is SYGVNS in the germline V gene.

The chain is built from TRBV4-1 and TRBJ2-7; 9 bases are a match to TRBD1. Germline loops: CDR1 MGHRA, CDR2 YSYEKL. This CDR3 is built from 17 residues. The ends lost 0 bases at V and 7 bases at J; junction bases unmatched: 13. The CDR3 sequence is CASSQEEVGTGFVEQYF. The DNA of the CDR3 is TGCGCCAGCAGCCAAGAGGAGGTAGGGACAGGGTTTGTGGAGCAGTACTTC.

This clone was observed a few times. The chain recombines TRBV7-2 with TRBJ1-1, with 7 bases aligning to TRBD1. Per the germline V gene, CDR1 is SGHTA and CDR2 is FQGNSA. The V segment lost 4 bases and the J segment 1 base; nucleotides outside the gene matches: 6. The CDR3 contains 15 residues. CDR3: CASSYRQGGNTEAFF. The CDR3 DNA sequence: TGTGCCAGCAGCTACCGACAGGGAGGGAACACTGAAGCTTTCTTT.

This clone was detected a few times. The CDR3 DNA reads TGTGCCAGCAGCTCGGACAGGGGTGGCTACACCTTC. The encoded protein is CASSSDRGGYTF. J is TRBJ1-2 and V is TRBV5-4; 9 bases line up with TRBD1. The ends lost 3 bases at V and 7 bases at J; junction bases unmatched: 1. The germline V gene encodes CDR1 SGHNT and CDR2 YYREEE (reference sequence). The CDR3 contains 12 residues.